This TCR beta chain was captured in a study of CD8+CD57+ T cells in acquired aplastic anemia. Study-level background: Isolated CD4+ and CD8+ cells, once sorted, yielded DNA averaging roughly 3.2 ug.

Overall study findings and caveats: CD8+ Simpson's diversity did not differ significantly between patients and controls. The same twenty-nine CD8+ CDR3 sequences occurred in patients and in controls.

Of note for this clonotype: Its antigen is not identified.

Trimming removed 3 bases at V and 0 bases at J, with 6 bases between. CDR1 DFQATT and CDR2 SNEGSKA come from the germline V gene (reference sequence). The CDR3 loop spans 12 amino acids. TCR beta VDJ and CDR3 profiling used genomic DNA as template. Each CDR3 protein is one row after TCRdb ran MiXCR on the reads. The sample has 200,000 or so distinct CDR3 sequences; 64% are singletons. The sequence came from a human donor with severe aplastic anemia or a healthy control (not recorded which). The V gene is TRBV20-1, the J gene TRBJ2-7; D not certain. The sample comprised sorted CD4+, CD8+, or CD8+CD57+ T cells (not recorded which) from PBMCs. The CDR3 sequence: CSASQNSYEQYF. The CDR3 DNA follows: TGCAGTGCTAGCCAAAACTCCTACGAGCAGTACTTC.